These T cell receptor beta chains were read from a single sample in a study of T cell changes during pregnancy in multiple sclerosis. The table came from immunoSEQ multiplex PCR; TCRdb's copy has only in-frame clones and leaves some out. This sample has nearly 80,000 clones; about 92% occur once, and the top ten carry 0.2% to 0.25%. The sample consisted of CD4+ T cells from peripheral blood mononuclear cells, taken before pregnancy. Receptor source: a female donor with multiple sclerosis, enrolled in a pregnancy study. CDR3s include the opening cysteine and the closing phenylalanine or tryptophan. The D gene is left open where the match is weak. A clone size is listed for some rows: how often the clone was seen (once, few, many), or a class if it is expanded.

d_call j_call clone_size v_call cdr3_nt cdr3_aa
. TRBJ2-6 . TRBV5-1 TGCGCCAGCAGCTTGGCCGAAGGGGCTGGGGCCAACGTCCTGACTTTC CASSLAEGAGANVLTF
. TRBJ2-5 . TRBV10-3 TGTGCCATCGCCACAACGACCGAACAGGGAGCCCAGTACTTC CAIATTTEQGAQYF
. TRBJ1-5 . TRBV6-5 TGTGCCAGCAGTTACACCTATAGCAATCAGCCCCAGCATTTT CASSYTYSNQPQHF
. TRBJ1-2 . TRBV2 TGTGCCAGCAGTCCCGGGACATCCGTCTATGGCTACACCTTC CASSPGTSVYGYTF
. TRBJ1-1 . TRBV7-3 TGTGCCAGCAGCTTAAGTGGGTCGGGTGACAGGAAGAACACTGAAGCTTTCTTT CASSLSGSGDRKNTEAFF
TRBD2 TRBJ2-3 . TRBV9 TGTGCCAGCAGCGACAGATTAGCGGGGGGGAGGGATACGCAGTATTTT CASSDRLAGGRDTQYF
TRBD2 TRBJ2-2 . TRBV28 TGTGCCAGCAGAGGTGCGGGAGTAGTAAGCACCGGGGAGCTGTTTTTT CASRGAGVVSTGELFF
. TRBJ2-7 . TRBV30 TGTGCCTGGAGTACTTTACCGGGACACGTCGACGAGCAGTACTTC CAWSTLPGHVDEQYF
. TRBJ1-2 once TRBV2 TGTGCCAGCAGTGGAGACACGTTATTAACGGGCTACACCTTC CASSGDTLLTGYTF
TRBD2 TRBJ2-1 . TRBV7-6 TGTGCCAGCAGCTTAGTGGGACTAGCGGGATCGGTTGGCAATGAGCAGTTCTTC CASSLVGLAGSVGNEQFF
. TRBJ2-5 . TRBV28 TGTGCCAGCAGTTTTCAGGGGCAAGAGACCCAGTACTTC CASSFQGQETQYF
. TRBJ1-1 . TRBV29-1 TGCAGCGTTTGCGCTGGGGGGGGCACTGAAGCTTTCTTT CSVCAGGGTEAFF
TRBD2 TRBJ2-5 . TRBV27 TGTGCCAGCAGTCGACTAGCGGGGAGCCAAGAGACCCAGTACTTC CASSRLAGSQETQYF
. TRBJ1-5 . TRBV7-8 TGTGCCAGCAGCTTAGTAGCCGGGGCCCAGCATTTT CASSLVAGAQHF
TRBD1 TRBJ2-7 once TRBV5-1 TGCGCCAGCAGCTTTTCGGGACAGGCCTACGAGCAGTACTTC CASSFSGQAYEQYF
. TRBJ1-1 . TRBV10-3 TGTGCCATCAGACCGGGGTTGCGGCTGAACACTGAAGCTTTCTTT CAIRPGLRLNTEAFF
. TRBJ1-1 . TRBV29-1 TGCAGCGCGCTGCGGGCGGAGAACACTGAAGCTTTCTTT CSALRAENTEAFF
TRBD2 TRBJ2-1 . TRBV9 TGTGCCAGCAGCGTAGGATCGCTAGCGGGGAACAATGAGCAGTTCTTC CASSVGSLAGNNEQFF
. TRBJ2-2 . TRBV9 TGTGCCAGCAGCGTAGATAGGCCTAGAGGCACCGGGGAGCTGTTTTTT CASSVDRPRGTGELFF
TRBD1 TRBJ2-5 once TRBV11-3 TGTGCCAGCAGCCTACGACAGGGGGCGACCCAGTACTTC CASSLRQGATQYF
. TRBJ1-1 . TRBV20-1 TGCAGTGCTACGCCCCAGGCTGAAGCTTTCTTT CSATPQAEAFF
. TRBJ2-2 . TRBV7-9 TGTGCCAGCAGCCCCTCTCCCAACACCGGGGAGCTGTTTTTT CASSPSPNTGELFF